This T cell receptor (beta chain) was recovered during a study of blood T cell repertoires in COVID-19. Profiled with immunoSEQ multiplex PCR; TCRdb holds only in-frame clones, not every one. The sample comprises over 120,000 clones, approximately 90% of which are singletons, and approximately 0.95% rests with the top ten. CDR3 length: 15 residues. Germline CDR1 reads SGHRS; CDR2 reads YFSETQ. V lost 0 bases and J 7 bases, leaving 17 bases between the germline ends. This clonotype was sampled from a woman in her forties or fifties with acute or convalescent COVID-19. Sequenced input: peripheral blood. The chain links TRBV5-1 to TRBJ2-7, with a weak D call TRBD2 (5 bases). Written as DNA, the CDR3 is TGCGCCAGCAGCTTGGGTCGGACGGAGGCAGAAGAGCAGTACTTC. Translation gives CASSLGRTEAEEQYF.